A selection of T cell receptor beta chains follows, all from one sample in a study of shared clonotypes between healthy human individuals. This table comes from immunoSEQ multiplex PCR, and its TCRdb copy is limited to in-frame clones, with some not included. The sample includes about 1.1 million clones, roughly 80% seen only once; the top ten take 0.89%. Sequenced input: memory CD4+ T cells from PBMCs. These receptor sequences come from a man younger than 35 in good health. Some clones in this sample may be carry-over from other donors' samples. Each CDR3 is given with its conserved first and last residue. D genes are given only for firm matches. Clone size is not always given. Where it is, it says once, few, many or a class for expanded clones.

J gene,D gene,clone size,V gene,CDR3 length,CDR3 protein,CDR3 DNA
TRBJ2-7,TRBD2,NA,TRBV5-1,13,CASSGTSSYEQYF,TGCGCCAGCAGCGGGACTAGTAGCTACGAGCAGTACTTC
TRBJ2-5,NA,NA,TRBV16,14,CASSPKSIKETQYF,TGTGCCAGCAGCCCCAAATCGATCAAAGAGACCCAGTACTTC
TRBJ2-7,NA,once,TRBV14,15,CASSQVVRLFHEQYF,TGTGCCAGCAGCCAAGTTGTCCGCCTGTTCCACGAGCAGTACTTC
TRBJ2-3,NA,NA,TRBV27,11,CASSLRDTQYF,TGTGCCAGCAGTCTCCGAGATACGCAGTATTTT
TRBJ1-3,NA,NA,TRBV10-3,16,CAISGPLRTSGNTIYF,TGTGCCATCAGTGGCCCCCTTAGGACATCTGGAAACACCATATATTTT
TRBJ2-3,TRBD2,NA,TRBV11-2,14,CASSLDSGSDTQYF,TGTGCCAGCAGCTTAGATAGCGGGAGTGATACGCAGTATTTT
TRBJ2-1,TRBD2,NA,TRBV2,14,CASGSGSSYNEQFF,TGTGCCAGCGGGAGCGGGAGCTCCTACAATGAGCAGTTCTTC
TRBJ1-1,NA,NA,TRBV18,16,CASSPPGSKRSTEAFF,TGTGCCAGCTCACCACCGGGCAGCAAGCGGTCCACTGAAGCTTTCTTT
TRBJ2-3,TRBD2,NA,TRBV28,17,CASSLTPTSGSTDTQYF,TGTGCCAGCAGTTTGACCCCGACTAGCGGTAGCACAGATACGCAGTATTTT
TRBJ2-1,NA,NA,TRBV4-1,16,CASSQDTGLRGAEQFF,TGCGCCAGCAGCCAAGATACGGGACTCCGAGGCGCTGAGCAGTTCTTC
TRBJ1-1,NA,NA,TRBV5-1,15,CASSLGGGENTEAFF,TGCGCCAGCAGCTTGGGTGGGGGAGAGAACACTGAAGCTTTCTTT
TRBJ2-2,NA,NA,TRBV7-8,15,CASSFAGVSTGELFF,TGTGCCAGCAGCTTTGCAGGGGTGAGCACCGGGGAGCTGTTTTTT
TRBJ1-2,TRBD1,NA,TRBV11-2,16,CASSKSGTGGLVGYTF,TGTGCCAGCAGCAAGTCCGGGACAGGGGGACTGGTTGGCTACACCTTC
TRBJ2-2,NA,NA,TRBV5-1,16,CASRPGRESNTGELFF,TGCGCCAGCAGGCCCGGACGAGAATCGAACACCGGGGAGCTGTTTTTT
TRBJ2-7,NA,NA,TRBV4-2,13,CASSQARVPGQYF,TGTGCCAGCAGCCAGGCCCGGGTGCCAGGGCAGTACTTC
TRBJ2-3,NA,NA,TRBV28,15,CASSFAGALADTQYF,TGTGCCAGCAGTTTTGCAGGGGCGTTGGCAGATACGCAGTATTTT
TRBJ2-2,NA,NA,TRBV7-9,15,CASSPGPTSIGELFF,TGTGCCAGCAGCCCGGGTCCCACCAGCATCGGGGAGCTGTTTTTT
TRBJ2-2,NA,NA,TRBV30,13,CAWKWRNTGELFF,TGTGCCTGGAAGTGGCGGAACACCGGGGAGCTGTTTTTT
TRBJ1-4,NA,NA,TRBV11-2,12,CASSLEDGKLFF,TGTGCCAGCAGCTTAGAGGACGGGAAACTGTTTTTT
TRBJ1-2,NA,NA,TRBV5-4,14,CASSLRNSDYGYTF,TGTGCCAGCAGCTTGCGTAATTCGGACTATGGCTACACCTTC
TRBJ2-1,TRBD2,NA,TRBV19,18,CASSKLGLAGGLYNEQFF,TGTGCCAGTAGTAAGTTGGGACTAGCGGGAGGCCTCTACAATGAGCAGTTCTTC
TRBJ2-3,TRBD2,NA,TRBV28,16,CASSLLAGAGTDTQYF,TGTGCCAGCAGTTTACTTGCGGGAGCCGGCACAGATACGCAGTATTTT
TRBJ2-5,NA,NA,TRBV28,13,CASSRTAQETQYF,TGTGCCAGCAGCCGGACAGCGCAAGAGACCCAGTACTTC
TRBJ1-5,TRBD1,once,TRBV19,15,CASSIRTGANQPQHF,TGTGCCAGTAGTATTCGGACAGGGGCAAATCAGCCCCAGCATTTT
TRBJ2-5,NA,NA,TRBV11-3,12,CASSSSGETQYF,TGTGCCAGCAGCTCCTCTGGGGAGACCCAGTACTTC
TRBJ2-2,NA,NA,TRBV5-5,14,CASSLDRVSGELFF,TGTGCCAGCAGCTTGGACAGGGTGAGCGGGGAGCTGTTTTTT
TRBJ2-1,NA,NA,TRBV2,16,CASSVDGRGTYNEQFF,TGTGCCAGCAGTGTTGACGGCAGGGGAACCTACAATGAGCAGTTCTTC
TRBJ1-5,NA,few,TRBV10-3,14,CAISAPGWGQPQHF,TGTGCCATCAGTGCACCAGGATGGGGTCAGCCCCAGCATTTT
TRBJ2-6,NA,NA,TRBV18,15,CASSPQRSGANVLTF,TGTGCCAGCTCACCCCAGCGGTCTGGGGCCAACGTCCTGACTTTC
TRBJ1-1,TRBD1,NA,TRBV28,16,CASSLLIGQGPTEAFF,TGTGCCAGCAGTTTATTGATAGGACAGGGTCCGACTGAAGCTTTCTTT
TRBJ2-3,TRBD2,many,TRBV11-2,14,CASTIRGDEDTQYF,TGTGCCAGCACCATCCGGGGGGATGAAGATACGCAGTATTTT
TRBJ2-2,NA,NA,TRBV27,14,CASSVRASAGELFF,TGTGCCAGCAGTGTGAGGGCTAGCGCCGGGGAGCTGTTTTTT
TRBJ1-4,NA,NA,TRBV5-1,13,CASRRGEGEKLFF,TGCGCCAGCAGACGAGGGGAAGGTGAAAAACTGTTTTTT
TRBJ2-3,NA,NA,TRBV7-2,15,CASSLGLRSTDTQYF,TGTGCCAGCAGCTTAGGACTGCGGAGCACAGATACGCAGTATTTT